This T cell receptor (beta chain) was recovered during a study of identical twins (dated by TCRdb to the mid-2010s). Describing the broader study: The study deep-sequenced TCR alpha and beta repertoires from monozygotic twins, unrelated adults of various ages and cord blood to test whether fetal clonotypes persist. Replicate twin experiments were performed at different times using different library preparation protocols to rule out contamination.

All donors were healthy Caucasians. Three pairs of female monozygotic twins, all aged roughly 18 to 29 years, made up the twin cohort. Positive isolation kits from Invitrogen were used to isolate CD4+ and CD8+ T cell populations. This clonotype was seen ten or more times. The specificity of this receptor is unknown. It has no much larger one-base neighbor in the sample; base qualities were not kept. The library was prepared using 5' RACE. Sequencing was carried out with an Illumina HiSeq 2000. A universal primer binding site was introduced by template switching, and a unique molecular identifier was present in the final cDNA, enabling accurate counting of TCR cDNA molecules. First-strand cDNA for TCR alpha and beta chains was synthesized from specific primers in the conserved constant-segment region. To control for contamination, every cDNA library carried two barcodes: a SMART-Mk sample barcode plus Illumina barcodes. TruSeq adapter sequences and Illumina sample barcodes were added in two successive PCR steps. TCR alpha and beta cDNA libraries were sequenced on the Illumina HiSeq platform with custom primers. From the authors' description of their analysis: Raw reads were processed with MiGEC to extract unique molecular identifiers, and MiXCR was used to determine CDR3 positions. For each individual, recombination models were inferred using an EM algorithm with the repgenHMM and IGoR tools. The tcR package in R was used for shared clonotype analysis, with sharing normalized by the product of cloneset sizes. To study raw recombination free of thymic and clonal selection effects, out-of-frame nonproductive sequences were analyzed. TCRdb trimmed the raw reads at Q25, called clones with MiXCR and kept productive beta chains. Merged by CDR3 protein, the rows form single entries marked with the most common genes and DNA. TCRdb, rather than the study authors, made the V and J calls. Recorded for this sample are 270,000 or so distinct CDR3 sequences; around 8% of them occurred a single time. Roughly 3.1% of the sample lies in the top ten.

What the work shows at the level of the full study, not this receptor alone: Out-of-frame TCR alpha sequences shared between twins showed an excess of low generation-probability sequences compared with coincidental sharing between unrelated individuals. Because the same donors could not be followed over many years, conclusions were based on cross-sectional statistical analysis. Invariant T cells such as MAIT and iNKT could partly confound zero-insertion analyses, though diverse VJ usage argued against this for most clonotypes. Abundant cord blood beta clonotypes carried fewer insertions; young adult naive repertoires showed a weaker similar trend, while memory repertoires showed none. In monozygotic twins, recombination models systematically underestimated out-of-frame TCR alpha sharing, but the models matched the sharing seen between unrelated individuals. The excess sharing between twins in beta out-of-frame sequences was weaker because fewer shared sequences reduced the signal-to-noise ratio.

The sample was also linked to a second study, of yellow fever vaccine responses in identical twins. Per the second study: According to the authors, in identical twins the way T cells responded to vaccination appeared partly convergent and partly personalized. Focusing on identical twins, the study followed the T cell clones that responded to the vaccine, and did so with precision.

The receptor was isolated from a woman in her late teens or twenties in good health. The source material was CD8+ T cells sorted from blood.

CDR3 reads: CASSLIVGHGNEQYF. The DNA sequence is TGTGCCAGCAGCTTAATCGTTGGCCACGGGAACGAGCAGTACTTC. The sequence joins TRBV7-9 to TRBJ2-7; a tentative D call is TRBD2 (5 bases match). Trimming removed 2 bases from V and 5 bases from J, leaving 16 bases between the germline ends. The CDR1 and CDR2 encoded by the germline V gene (reference sequence) are SEHNR and FQNEAQ. The CDR3 sequence holds 15 residues, the cysteine and phenylalanine included. Kept here is only the CDR3 DNA, which spans 45 bases and is read in frame from base 1.